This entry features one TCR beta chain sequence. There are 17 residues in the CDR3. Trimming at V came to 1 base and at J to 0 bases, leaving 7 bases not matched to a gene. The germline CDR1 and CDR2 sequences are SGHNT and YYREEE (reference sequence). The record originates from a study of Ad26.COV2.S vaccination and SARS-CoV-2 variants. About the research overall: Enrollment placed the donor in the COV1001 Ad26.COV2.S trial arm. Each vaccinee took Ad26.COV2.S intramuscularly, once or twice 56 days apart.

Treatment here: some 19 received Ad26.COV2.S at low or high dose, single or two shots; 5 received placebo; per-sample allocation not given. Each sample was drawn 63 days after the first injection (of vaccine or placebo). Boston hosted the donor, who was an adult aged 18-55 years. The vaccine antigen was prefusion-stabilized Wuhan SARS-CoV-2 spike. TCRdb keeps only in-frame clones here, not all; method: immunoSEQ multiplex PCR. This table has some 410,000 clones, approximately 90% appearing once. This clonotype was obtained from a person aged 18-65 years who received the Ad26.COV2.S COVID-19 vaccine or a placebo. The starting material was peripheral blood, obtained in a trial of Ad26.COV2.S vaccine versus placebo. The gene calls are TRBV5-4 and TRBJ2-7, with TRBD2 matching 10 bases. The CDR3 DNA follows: TGTGCCAGCAGCTTGAGTTCACTAGCGGGGACCTCCTACGAGCAGTACTTC. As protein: CASSLSSLAGTSYEQYF. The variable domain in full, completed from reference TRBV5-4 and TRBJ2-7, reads ETGVTQSPTHLIKTRGQQVTLRCSSQSGHNTVSWYQQALGQGPQFIFQYYREEENGRGNFPPRFSGLQFPNYSSELNVNALELDDSALYLCASSLSSLAGTSYEQYFGPGTRLTVT.